One sample yielded the 14 T cell receptor beta chains listed below, sequenced in a study of blood T cell repertoires in COVID-19. Clones were sequenced by immunoSEQ multiplex PCR, and TCRdb holds only the in-frame ones, with some missing. The sample holds over 450,000 clones, roughly nine tenths seen once. Sequenced: peripheral blood. The receptors were sampled from a man between 18 and 29 years old with COVID-19, enrolled during active disease.

The chain has TRBV19 and TRBJ1-2; D perhaps matches TRBD1 (6 bases). The length of the CDR3 is 13 residues. Germline V gene sequence: CDR1 LNHDA, CDR2 SQIVND (reference sequence). The V end was cut by 4 bases, the J end by 6 bases, with 12 bases between. The CDR3 sequence: CASSKGQGNGYTF. In nucleotides, the CDR3 is TGTGCCAGTAGTAAAGGGCAGGGGAATGGCTACACCTTC.

V is TRBV5-1 and J is TRBJ2-3; 11 positions agree with TRBD2. CDR3 size: 18 residues. Germline V gene data show CDR1 as SGHRS and CDR2 as YFSETQ. Trimming removed 0 bases from V and 3 bases from J; junction bases left unmatched: 9. For the CDR3, the DNA is TGCGCCAGCAGCTTGGCCGTTGATAGCGGGGGGGCAACAGATACGCAGTATTTT. This sequence encodes CASSLAVDSGGATDTQYF.

This chain uses TRBV15 with TRBJ2-7; 7 bases map to TRBD1. CDR1 and CDR2 (germline): LNHNV, YYDKDF (reference sequence). J lost 3 bases, V lost 5 bases, and 7 bases had no gene match. This CDR3 is built from 14 residues. CDR3 sequence: CATSPQGQFYEQYF. The CDR3 nucleotides are TGTGCCACCAGCCCACAGGGACAGTTCTACGAGCAGTACTTC.

This chain joins TRBV7-2 and TRBJ2-7; TRBD1 agrees at 7 bases. The ends lost 1 base at V and 7 bases at J; junction bases unmatched: 4. The CDR3 sequence is 13 residues long. Germline CDR1 is SGHTA and CDR2 is FQGNSA. The DNA of the CDR3 is TGTGCCAGCAGCTTAGACAGCAGGGGGGAGCAGTACTTC. Translating it yields CASSLDSRGEQYF.

The CDR3 sequence: CASSRLSGTDTQYF. CDR3 nucleotide sequence: TGCGCCAGCAGTAGACTCTCCGGGACAGATACGCAGTATTTT. The rearrangement joins TRBV10-1 to TRBJ2-3; D gene uncertain. Per the germline V gene, CDR1 is WNHNN and CDR2 is SYGVQD (reference sequence). Trimming took off 5 bases at V and 3 bases at J, with 12 bases between the two ends. This CDR3 has 14 amino acids.

The chain recombines TRBV29-1 with TRBJ2-7; 8 bases agree with TRBD2. Germline V gene data show CDR1 as SQVTM and CDR2 as ANQGSEA. The CDR3 contains 13 residues. J lost 3 bases, V lost 4 bases, and 5 bases had no gene match. The CDR3 region is CSVAAGEIYEQYF. The CDR3 DNA sequence: TGCAGCGTTGCAGCGGGAGAGATCTACGAGCAGTACTTC.

V is TRBV5-1 and J is TRBJ2-3; D gene uncertain. The CDR3 has 16 amino acids. CDR1 SGHRS and CDR2 YFSETQ come from the germline V gene. Trimming took off 0 bases at V and 4 bases at J, with 15 bases between the two ends. This chain's CDR3 is CASSLGGRSVADTQYF. In DNA, the CDR3 is TGCGCCAGCAGCTTGGGTGGGCGATCTGTCGCAGATACGCAGTATTTT.

This clone has only one observation. This chain uses TRBV27 with TRBJ2-1, with a possible D match to TRBD2 (6 bases). CDR1 is MNHEY, CDR2 SMNVEV, per germline (reference sequence). Trimming shortened V by 5 bases and J by 8 bases, and 16 bases separated the two germline ends. This CDR3 has 14 residues. The CDR3 here is CASSLRELGDEQFF. The CDR3 DNA is TGTGCCAGCAGTCTACGGGAGCTTGGGGATGAGCAGTTCTTC.

The rearrangement uses TRBV5-1 and TRBJ2-7, with 8 bases matching TRBD1. This CDR3 has 15 amino acids. V shed 1 base, J shed 0 bases, and the junction held 3 bases outside the gene matches. Germline V gene lookup returns CDR1 SGHRS and CDR2 YFSETQ. In nucleotides, the CDR3 is TGCGCCAGCAGCTTGACCGGGACAGGCTCCTACGAGCAGTACTTC. It yields the protein CASSLTGTGSYEQYF. The whole variable domain, remainder taken from reference TRBV5-1 and TRBJ2-7, is KAGVTQTPRYLIKTRGQQVTLSCSPISGHRSVSWYQQTPGQGLQFLFEYFSETQRNKGNFPGRFSGRQFSNSRSEMNVSTLELGDSALYLCASSLTGTGSYEQYFGPGTRLTVT.

The rearrangement links TRBV6-5 to TRBJ1-1; the D gene is possibly TRBD1 (5 bases). Germline V gene lookup returns CDR1 MNHEY and CDR2 SVGAGI. V was trimmed by 9 bases and J by 0 bases, leaving 11 bases between them. The CDR3 is made up of 13 amino acids. In DNA form, the CDR3 reads TGTGCCAGTGGCAGACAGTTGAACACTGAAGCTTTCTTT. It codes for CASGRQLNTEAFF.

The chain employs TRBV19 and TRBJ1-1, with TRBD1 matching 11 bases. The ends lost 4 bases at V and 1 base at J; junction bases unmatched: 8. Germline assignment: CDR1 LNHDA and CDR2 SQIVND (reference sequence). The CDR3 is 17 residues long. CDR3 sequence: CASSTPDRGLANTEAFF. CDR3 in DNA: TGTGCCAGTAGTACGCCGGACAGGGGGCTTGCGAACACTGAAGCTTTCTTT. The whole variable domain, filled in from reference TRBV19 and TRBJ1-1, reads DGGITQSPKYLFRKEGQNVTLSCEQNLNHDAMYWYRQDPGQGLRLIYYSQIVNDFQKGDIAEGYSVSREKKESFPLTVTSAQKNPTAFYLCASSTPDRGLANTEAFFGQGTRLTVV.

V and J are TRBV2 and TRBJ1-1; TRBD1 aligns across 8 bases. The CDR3 loop spans 17 amino acids. Germline loops: CDR1 SNHLY, CDR2 FYNNEI. V lost 3 bases and J lost 3; bases outside the gene matches: 12. Written as DNA, the CDR3 is TGTGCCAGCAGTGATCCGTCTCGGGACAGGAGATACACTGAAGCTTTCTTT. Amino acids: CASSDPSRDRRYTEAFF.

The rearrangement uses TRBV30 and TRBJ1-6, with D tentatively TRBD1 (5 bases). The CDR3 is 15 amino acids. V was clipped by 0 bases and J by 8 bases, with 14 bases between them. Germline V lookup: CDR1 GTSNPN, CDR2 SVGIG (reference sequence). The CDR3 nucleotides read TGTGCCTGGAGTGTACTCCCGGGGGGATATTCACCCCTCCACTTT. This encodes CAWSVLPGGYSPLHF.

This clone has only one observation. The rearrangement links TRBV4-1 to TRBJ1-1; 8 nucleotides line up with TRBD1. The CDR3 has 16 residues. J was trimmed by 3 bases and V by 3 bases; bases with no gene match: 9. Germline CDR1 reads MGHRA; CDR2 reads YSYEKL. The CDR3 coding sequence is TGCGCCAGCAGCCACCTCCGGGACAGGCTTTACACTGAAGCTTTCTTT. It specifies CASSHLRDRLYTEAFF.